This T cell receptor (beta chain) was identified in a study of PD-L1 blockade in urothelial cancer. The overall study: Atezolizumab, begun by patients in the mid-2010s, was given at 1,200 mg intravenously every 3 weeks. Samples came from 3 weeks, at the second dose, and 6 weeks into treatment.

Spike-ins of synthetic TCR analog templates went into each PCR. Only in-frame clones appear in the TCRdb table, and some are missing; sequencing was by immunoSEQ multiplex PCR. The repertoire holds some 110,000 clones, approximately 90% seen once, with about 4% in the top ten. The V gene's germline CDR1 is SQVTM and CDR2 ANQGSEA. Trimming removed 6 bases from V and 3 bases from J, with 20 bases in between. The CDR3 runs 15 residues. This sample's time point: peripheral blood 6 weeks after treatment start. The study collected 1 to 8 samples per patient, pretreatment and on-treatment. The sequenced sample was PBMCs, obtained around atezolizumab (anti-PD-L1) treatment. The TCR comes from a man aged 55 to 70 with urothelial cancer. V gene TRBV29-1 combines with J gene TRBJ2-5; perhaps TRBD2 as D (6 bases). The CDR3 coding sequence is TGCAGCGTGGCCGGGGGAGCTTTGCGAAAAGAGACCCAGTACTTC. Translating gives CSVAGGALRKETQYF.